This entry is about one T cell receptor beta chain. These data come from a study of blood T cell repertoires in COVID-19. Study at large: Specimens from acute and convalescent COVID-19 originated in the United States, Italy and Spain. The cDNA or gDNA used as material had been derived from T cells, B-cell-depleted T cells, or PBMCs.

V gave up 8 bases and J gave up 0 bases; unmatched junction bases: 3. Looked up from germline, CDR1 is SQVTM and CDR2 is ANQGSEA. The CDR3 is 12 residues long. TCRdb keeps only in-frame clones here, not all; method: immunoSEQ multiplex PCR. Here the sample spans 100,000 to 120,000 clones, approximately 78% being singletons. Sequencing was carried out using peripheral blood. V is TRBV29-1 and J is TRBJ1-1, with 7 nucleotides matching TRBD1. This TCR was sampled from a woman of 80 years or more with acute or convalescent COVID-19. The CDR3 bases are TGCAGCTGCGACAGGGTGAACACTGAAGCTTTCTTT. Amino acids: CSCDRVNTEAFF. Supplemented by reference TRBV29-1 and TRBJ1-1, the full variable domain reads SAVISQKPSRDICQRGTSLTIQCQVDSQVTMMFWYRQQPGQSLTLIATANQGSEATYESGFVIDKFPISRPNLTFSTLTVSNMSPEDSSIYLCSCDRVNTEAFFGQGTRLTVV.